Below, one T cell receptor beta chain is given with its context. These data belong to a study of T cell changes during pregnancy in multiple sclerosis. Produced via immunoSEQ multiplex PCR; TCRdb's table is partial and in-frame only. The table lists 90,000 to 95,000 clones, 90% to 95% of them singletons, with about 2% in the top ten. The material sequenced was peripheral blood, taken in the third trimester of pregnancy. This receptor was identified in a female donor with multiple sclerosis, enrolled in a pregnancy study.

The CDR3 coding sequence is TGTGCCAGCAGCTTTTTCGGGACTAGCAGCAACGAGCAGTACTTC. It translates to CASSFFGTSSNEQYF. The chain uses TRBV7-9 and TRBJ2-7; 9 bases line up with TRBD2. Germline values: CDR1 SEHNR, CDR2 FQNEAQ (reference sequence). This CDR3 has 15 residues. J was trimmed by 5 bases and V by 3 bases; bases with no gene match: 8.